This TCR beta chain was captured in a study of OX40 agonist ivuxolimab in advanced cancers. As for the study in general: Patients were roughly 83% male with ages roughly 20 to 80, mean about 65. Study-wide points: Within 6 weeks, CD4+ and CD8+ blood T cells expanded clonally at 0.1 to 3.0 mg/kg.

A remark on this clone: The antigen remains unidentified.

This CDR3 spans 12 amino acids. V lost 6 bases to trimming and J lost 5 bases, with 10 bases between them. Germline V gene data show CDR1 as SNHLY and CDR2 as FYNNEI. Profiling relied on immunoSEQ multiplex PCR, and the TCRdb table lists in-frame clones only, not all of them. Among around 76,000 clones, 86% were seen once, and the ten largest hold 2.5% to 3%. Sequenced here: CD4+ or CD8+ T cells sorted from blood, sampled in a trial of the OX40 agonist ivuxolimab. The chain recombines TRBV2 with TRBJ1-2, with D tentatively TRBD1 (5 bases). The sequence derives from an adult with an advanced solid tumor such as melanoma, head and neck, liver or kidney cancer. CDR3 in amino acids: CASSMGEYGYTF. CDR3 nucleotide sequence: TGTGCCAGCAGCATGGGGGAGTATGGCTACACCTTC.